A single sample is the source of the 29 T cell receptor beta chains below, sequenced in a study of T-cell reconstitution after alpha-beta-depleted transplantation in children. Construction of the TCRbeta library involved unique molecular identifiers. One entry per CDR3 protein, called by TCRdb with MiXCR from the PCR reads. The top ten clones hold 2% to 2.5% of a sample with over 300,000 distinct CDR3 sequences, 10% of them seen once. Sequenced here: PBMCs from the stem cell graft donor, sampled from the stem cell graft. These receptor sequences come from a human donor who donated a stem cell graft to a child with acute lymphoblastic leukemia.

This clonotype was seen repeatedly, ten times or more. The DNA for the CDR3 is TGCAGTCACCTTAGGGGGGCTGACACTGAAGCTTTCTTT. Translating gives CSHLRGADTEAFF. The chain couples TRBV20-1 to TRBJ1-1; perhaps TRBD1 as D (6 bases). The CDR3 runs 13 residues. CDR1 is DFQATT and CDR2 is SNEGSKA in the germline V gene (reference sequence). Between the trimmed V and J ends, which lost 8 bases and 3 bases, there was a span of 16 bases.

This clonotype was seen more than once but under ten times. This chain joins TRBV5-1 and TRBJ2-1, with 7 bases that match TRBD2. V dropped 6 bases and J dropped 0; count of bases not matched to a gene: 3. The CDR3 extends over 14 amino acids. Germline CDR1 and CDR2: SGHRS and YFSETQ. The CDR3 DNA reads TGCGCCAGCAAAGCGGGAAACTCCTACAATGAGCAGTTCTTC. Translated, it gives CASKAGNSYNEQFF.

V and J are TRBV5-6 and TRBJ1-2; TRBD1 is a possible D gene (6 bases). V was cut by 4 bases and J by 6 bases, with 10 bases left in between. Germline V gene sequence: CDR1 SGHDT, CDR2 YYEEEE. The CDR3 is 12 residues long. Here the CDR3 DNA reads TGTGCCAGCAGCGCGGACAGCCATGGCTACACCTTC. This sequence encodes CASSADSHGYTF.

In this sample, this clonotype turned up many times. The CDR3 nucleotides are TGTGCCAGCAGGCTGGGGGGTGAGCAGTTCTTC. It codes for CASRLGGEQFF. The chain links TRBV5-6 to TRBJ2-1, with a weak D call TRBD2 (6 bases). The CDR3 runs to 11 residues. With 5 bases removed from V and 9 bases from J, the gap between germline ends came to 9 bases. Germline CDR1 SGHDT, CDR2 YYEEEE.

The rearrangement uses TRBV2 and TRBJ2-3; D gene unclear. In germline, CDR1 is SNHLY, CDR2 FYNNEI. The CDR3 loop spans 15 amino acids. V was shortened by 5 bases and J by 1 base, with 13 bases between the two germline ends. The CDR3, as DNA: TGTGCCAGCAGTCCGCAAACTGGGCGCACAGATACGCAGTATTTT. Protein sequence: CASSPQTGRTDTQYF.

The chain recombines TRBV27 with TRBJ2-1; 9 bases match TRBD1. From germline, CDR1 is MNHEY and CDR2 SMNVEV (reference sequence). J lost 9 bases, V lost 5 bases, and 5 bases had no gene match. The CDR3 is 13 amino acids. The CDR3: CASSVTGGSEQFF. CDR3 DNA: TGTGCCAGCAGTGTAACAGGGGGCAGTGAGCAGTTCTTC.

This chain joins TRBV30 and TRBJ1-4; 7 bases map to TRBD1. The germline V gene encodes CDR1 GTSNPN and CDR2 SVGIG (reference sequence). The CDR3 is 14 amino acids. J lost 5 bases, V lost 4 bases, and 7 bases had no gene match. The CDR3 nucleotides are TGTGCCTGGAATCGGGGACAGACAAATGAAAAACTGTTTTTT. This sequence encodes CAWNRGQTNEKLFF.

This chain links TRBV12-3 or TRBV12-4 with TRBJ1-2; the D gene is possibly TRBD1 (5 bases). This CDR3 region has 14 residues. V lost 3 bases and J lost 7, with 15 bases in between. This CDR3 is CASSFTGREGGYTF. DNA for the CDR3: TGTGCCAGCAGTTTTACGGGCAGGGAGGGTGGCTACACCTTC.

This clonotype was recorded many times. This rearrangement joins TRBV7-9 to TRBJ2-1, with 11 bases identical to TRBD2. Germline trimming cut 3 bases from V and 4 bases from J; bases unmatched to any gene: 8. The germline V gene has CDR1 SEHNR and CDR2 FQNEAQ (reference sequence). The CDR3 covers 17 residues. The CDR3 bases are TGTGCCAGCAGCTTCAGTGCGGGACTAGCGGATTACAATGAGCAGTTCTTC. Encoded protein: CASSFSAGLADYNEQFF.

This clonotype was seen repeatedly, ten times or more. The genes are TRBV28 and TRBJ2-3, with D maybe TRBD2 (6 bases). Trimming stripped 8 bases from V and 1 base from J, with 19 bases between. The V gene's germline CDR1 is MDHEN and CDR2 SYDVKM. The CDR3 runs to 16 residues. The CDR3 region has the DNA TGTGCCAGCTTCCTCACGGGGGTCTCGGGCACAGATACGCAGTATTTT. Amino acids: CASFLTGVSGTDTQYF. The variable domain in full, completed from reference TRBV28 and TRBJ2-3, reads DVKVTQSSRYLVKRTGEKVFLECVQDMDHENMFWYRQDPGLGLRLIYFSYDVKMKEKGDIPEGYSVSREKKERFSLILESASTNQTSMYLCASFLTGVSGTDTQYFGPGTRLTVL.

In DNA form, the CDR3 reads TGTGCCAGCTCCCCGGGGAGGGGGCGGAGTGAGACCCAGTACTTC. Its translation: CASSPGRGRSETQYF. The V gene is TRBV12-3 or TRBV12-4, the J gene TRBJ2-5, with D perhaps TRBD1 or TRBD2 (7 bases each). The V gene lost 8 bases and the J gene lost 5 bases, with 21 bases spanning the gap. The length of the CDR3 is 15 residues.

This clonotype was detected once. Compared with germline, one end of the junction differs, possibly owing to a read error. The gene calls are TRBV7-9 and TRBJ2-3, with 8 bases fitting TRBD2. The germline CDR1 and CDR2 sequences are SEHNR and FQNEAQ (reference sequence). CDR3 size: 16 residues. CDR3: CASSLGRTGGPDTQNF. The CDR3, as DNA: TGTGCCAGCAGCTTAGGGAGGACGGGAGGGCCAGATACGCAGAATTTT.

This clonotype showed up just a few times. The chain combines TRBV12-3 or TRBV12-4 with TRBJ2-3; D gene unclear. The CDR3 totals 14 residues. The V and J ends lost 3 bases and 1 base respectively, with 8 bases between them. CDR3 protein: CASSFSKGTDTQYF. CDR3 sequence (DNA): TGTGCCAGCAGTTTTAGTAAGGGCACAGATACGCAGTATTTT.

This clonotype was seen a few times. The rearrangement uses TRBV7-9 and TRBJ2-5; 11 nucleotides line up with TRBD1. This CDR3 has 16 residues. CDR1 is SEHNR, CDR2 FQNEAQ, per germline (reference sequence). J was trimmed by 0 bases and V by 5 bases; bases with no gene match: 5. The CDR3 sequence: CASSPRDRGYQETQYF. CDR3 in DNA: TGTGCCAGCAGCCCCCGGGACAGGGGGTACCAAGAGACCCAGTACTTC.

This clonotype was seen more than once but under ten times. This chain joins TRBV6-2 or TRBV6-3 and TRBJ2-1; 13 nucleotides line up with TRBD2. Trimming at V came to 6 bases and at J to 9 bases, leaving 8 bases not matched to a gene. Germline assignment: CDR1 MNHEY and CDR2 SVGEGT. This CDR3 has 15 residues. The CDR3 protein is CASSALAGGFGEQFF. The CDR3 nucleotides are TGTGCCAGCAGCGCACTAGCGGGAGGGTTTGGTGAGCAGTTCTTC.

The table lists this clonotype with a few counts. The chain is built from TRBV19 and TRBJ2-7; D gene uncertain. The CDR3 loop spans 12 amino acids. Germline V CDR1 and CDR2: LNHDA, SQIVND (reference sequence). V lost 8 bases to trimming and J lost 2 bases, with 10 bases between them. The CDR3 loop reads CASRNTTYEQYF. The CDR3 nucleotides are TGTGCCAGTCGGAACACCACCTACGAGCAGTACTTC.

The rearrangement uses TRBV7-2 and TRBJ2-1, with a tentative D call TRBD1 (5 bases). Deletions cut 1 base from V and 9 bases from J, with 10 bases between. The germline gives CDR1 SGHTA, CDR2 FQGNSA. The CDR3 consists of 13 residues. In DNA form, the CDR3 reads TGTGCCAGCAGCTTAGGGTCAGGGTCTGAGCAGTTCTTC. This codes for CASSLGSGSEQFF.

The DNA for the CDR3 is TGTGCCAGCAGCTTGGATGGGTATTGGGTGGGGGACAGGGAAGCCCCTGCAGCCAAAAACATTCAGTACTTC. Its protein product is CASSLDGYWVGDREAPAAKNIQYF. The chain recombines TRBV5-4 with TRBJ2-4, with 9 bases identical to TRBD1. From germline, CDR1 is SGHNT and CDR2 YYREEE (reference sequence). Losses at the gene ends were 0 bases for V and 0 bases for J; bases not matched to a gene: 25. The CDR3 loop spans 24 amino acids.

This clonotype has only a few counts. V is TRBV4-3 and J is TRBJ2-5; 9 positions match TRBD1. The trim removed 0 bases at V and 5 bases at J, leaving 7 bases unmatched. Germline CDR1 and CDR2: LGHNA and YSLEER. The CDR3 totals 16 residues. CDR3 coding DNA: TGCGCCAGCAGCCAAGATCTGGACAGGGGTATGGAGACCCAGTACTTC. Its translation: CASSQDLDRGMETQYF.

This clonotype was counted a few times. This rearrangement joins TRBV7-6 to TRBJ2-1, with D maybe TRBD2 (7 bases). The length of the CDR3 is 13 residues. Per the germline V gene, CDR1 is SGHVS and CDR2 is FNYEAQ. Between the trimmed V and J ends, which lost 3 bases and 10 bases, there was a span of 13 bases. The CDR3 DNA is TGTGCCAGCAGCTTTGGGGGGGCGTCGGAGCAGTTCTTC. Translation: CASSFGGASEQFF. Together with reference TRBV7-6 and TRBJ2-1, the CDR3 gives the full variable domain: GAGVSQSPRYKVTKRGQDVALRCDPISGHVSLYWYRQALGQGPEFLTYFNYEAQQDKSGLPNDRFSAERPEGSISTLTIQRTEQRDSAMYRCASSFGGASEQFFGPGTRLTVL.

This clonotype was recorded many times. The V gene is TRBV29-1, the J gene TRBJ2-3; TRBD2 agrees at 11 bases. Germline V gene sequence: CDR1 SQVTM, CDR2 ANQGSEA. The CDR3 length is 14 residues. Unmatched junction bases numbered 6, after V lost 4 bases and J lost 6 bases. The CDR3 reads CSVVLAGEGDTQYF. Here the CDR3 DNA reads TGCAGCGTTGTACTAGCGGGAGAGGGGGATACGCAGTATTTT.

The chain uses TRBV24-1 and TRBJ2-5; 8 bases align to TRBD1. The germline V gene has CDR1 KGHDR and CDR2 SFDVKD. The J segment lost 5 bases and the V segment lost 2 bases, leaving 3 bases of the junction unmatched. The length of the CDR3 is 14 residues. The CDR3 loop reads CATSDSTGGETQYF. The CDR3 region has the DNA TGTGCCACCAGTGATTCTACAGGGGGGGAGACCCAGTACTTC.

The V call is TRBV27, the J call TRBJ1-4, with D possibly being TRBD1 (6 bases). The germline V gene encodes CDR1 MNHEY and CDR2 SMNVEV (reference sequence). Trimming removed 1 base from V and 5 bases from J, with 11 bases in between. CDR3 length: 15 amino acids. CDR3 DNA sequence: TGTGCCAGCAGTTTATTTACAGGACAGAATGAAAAACTGTTTTTT. Translation: CASSLFTGQNEKLFF.

The table lists this clonotype with a few counts. The rearrangement joins TRBV4-1 to TRBJ2-3, with D possibly being TRBD2 (6 bases). V was cut by 8 bases and J by 1 base, with 16 bases left in between. Per the germline V gene, CDR1 is MGHRA and CDR2 is YSYEKL. The CDR3 totals 15 residues. The CDR3 loop reads CASARIRERTDTQYF. In DNA form, the CDR3 reads TGCGCCAGCGCCCGGATCCGGGAGCGCACAGATACGCAGTATTTT.

The chain employs TRBV7-2 and TRBJ2-2, with no clear D. Trimming shortened V by 2 bases and J by 7 bases, and 11 bases separated the two germline ends. The germline gives CDR1 SGHTA, CDR2 FQGNSA. This CDR3 region has 14 residues. CDR3: CASSLSISGGELFF. The CDR3 DNA sequence: TGTGCCAGCAGCTTATCCATCTCGGGCGGGGAGCTGTTTTTT. Looking up the rest from reference TRBV7-2 and TRBJ2-2 gives the full variable domain: GAGVSQSPSNKVTEKGKDVELRCDPISGHTALYWYRQSLGQGLEFLIYFQGNSAPDKSGLPSDRFSAERTGGSVSTLTIQRTQQEDSAVYLCASSLSISGGELFFGEGSRLTVL.

The chain has TRBV27 and TRBJ2-5; possible D gene TRBD1, 6 bases. The CDR3 covers 15 residues. Trimming left V 6 bases short and J 5 bases short, with 19 bases between. Germline V gives CDR1 MNHEY, CDR2 SMNVEV (reference sequence). Here the CDR3 reads CASSHRVRGAETQYF. DNA for the CDR3: TGTGCCAGCAGCCACAGGGTAAGGGGAGCGGAGACCCAGTACTTC.

This clonotype was observed many times. The chain employs TRBV12-3 or TRBV12-4 and TRBJ2-2, with 10 bases lining up with TRBD1. The CDR3 contains 16 residues. Trimming removed 7 bases from V and 3 bases from J; junction bases left unmatched: 8. The CDR3 region is CASTESGTGDTGELFF. The DNA for the CDR3 is TGTGCCAGCACTGAATCCGGGACAGGGGACACCGGGGAGCTGTTTTTT.

This clonotype occurred a few times. The chain joins TRBV6-1 to TRBJ2-3, with 13 nucleotides matching TRBD2. Per germline, CDR1 MNHNS and CDR2 SASEGT. Unmatched junction bases numbered 2, after V lost 1 base and J lost 4 bases. The CDR3 is 16 residues long. The CDR3 region has the DNA TGTGCCAGCAGTGAAGTACTAGCGGGAGGGTCAGATACGCAGTATTTT. Translation: CASSEVLAGGSDTQYF.

The chain has TRBV7-9 and TRBJ2-7, with a tentative D call TRBD1 (5 bases). V lost 5 bases to trimming and J lost 1 base, with 15 bases between them. Looked up from germline, CDR1 is SEHNR and CDR2 is FQNEAQ (reference sequence). CDR3 size: 15 residues. CDR3 protein: CASSPNPQESYEQYF. The DNA for the CDR3 is TGTGCCAGCAGCCCCAACCCACAGGAGTCCTACGAGCAGTACTTC.